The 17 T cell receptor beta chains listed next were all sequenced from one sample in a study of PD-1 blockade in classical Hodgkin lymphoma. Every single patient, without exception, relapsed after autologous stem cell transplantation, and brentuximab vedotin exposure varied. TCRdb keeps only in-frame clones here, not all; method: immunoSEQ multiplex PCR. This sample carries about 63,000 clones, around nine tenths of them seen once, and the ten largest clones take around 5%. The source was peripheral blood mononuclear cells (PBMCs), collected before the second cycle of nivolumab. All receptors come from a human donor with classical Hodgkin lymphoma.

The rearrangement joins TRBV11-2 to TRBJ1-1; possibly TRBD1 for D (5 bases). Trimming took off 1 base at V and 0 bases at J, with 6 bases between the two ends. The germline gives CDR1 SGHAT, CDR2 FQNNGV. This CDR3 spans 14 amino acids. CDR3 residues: CASSLGGVNTEAFF. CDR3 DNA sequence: TGTGCCAGCAGCTTAGGAGGGGTGAACACTGAAGCTTTCTTT.

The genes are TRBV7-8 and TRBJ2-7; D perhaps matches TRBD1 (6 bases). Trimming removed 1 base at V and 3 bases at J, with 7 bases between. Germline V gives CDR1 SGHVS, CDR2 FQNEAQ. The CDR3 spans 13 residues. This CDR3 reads CASSLVTGYEQYF. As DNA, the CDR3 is TGTGCCAGCAGCTTAGTGACAGGCTACGAGCAGTACTTC.

CDR3 in DNA: TGTGCCTGGAGTCGAAACAGGGGTGACGGCTACACCTTC. Its protein product is CAWSRNRGDGYTF. The rearrangement joins TRBV30 to TRBJ1-2; the match to TRBD1 covers 7 bases. The CDR3 is 13 amino acids. V was pared by 2 bases and J by 8 bases, with 8 bases of the junction left unmatched. The germline gives CDR1 GTSNPN, CDR2 SVGIG (reference sequence).

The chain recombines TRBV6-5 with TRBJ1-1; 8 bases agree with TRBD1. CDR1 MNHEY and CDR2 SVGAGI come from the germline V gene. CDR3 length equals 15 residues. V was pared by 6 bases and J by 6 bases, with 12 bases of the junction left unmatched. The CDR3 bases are TGTGCCAGCAGCCCGACAGGGGCCACAAGACCTGAAGCTTTCTTT. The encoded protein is CASSPTGATRPEAFF.

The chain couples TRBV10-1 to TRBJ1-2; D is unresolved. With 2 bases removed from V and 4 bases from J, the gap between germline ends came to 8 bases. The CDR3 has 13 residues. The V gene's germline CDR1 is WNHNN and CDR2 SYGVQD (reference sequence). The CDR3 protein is CASSERAGYGYTF. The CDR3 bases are TGCGCCAGCAGTGAGCGGGCAGGCTATGGCTACACCTTC.

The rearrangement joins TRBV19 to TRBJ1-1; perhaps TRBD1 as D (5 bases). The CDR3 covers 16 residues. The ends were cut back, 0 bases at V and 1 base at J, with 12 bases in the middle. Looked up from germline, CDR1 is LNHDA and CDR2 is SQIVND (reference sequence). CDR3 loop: CASSIDMTDRNTEAFF. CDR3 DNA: TGTGCCAGTAGTATAGATATGACAGACAGGAACACTGAAGCTTTCTTT.

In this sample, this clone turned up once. The CDR3 DNA reads as TGCGCCAGCAGCGGGGTGGGCTACAATGAGCAGTTCTTC. Translated: CASSGVGYNEQFF. V usage is TRBV5-1 and J usage is TRBJ2-1, with D unclear. This CDR3 has 13 residues. V was trimmed by 4 bases and J by 3 bases, leaving 8 bases between them. The germline V gene has CDR1 SGHRS and CDR2 YFSETQ.

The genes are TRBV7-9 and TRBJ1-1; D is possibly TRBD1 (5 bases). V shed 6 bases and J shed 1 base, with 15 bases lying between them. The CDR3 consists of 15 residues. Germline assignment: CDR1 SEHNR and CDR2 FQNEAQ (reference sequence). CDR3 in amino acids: CASSWGGRGNTEAFF. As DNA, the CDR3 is TGTGCCAGCAGTTGGGGCGGGAGGGGGAACACTGAAGCTTTCTTT.

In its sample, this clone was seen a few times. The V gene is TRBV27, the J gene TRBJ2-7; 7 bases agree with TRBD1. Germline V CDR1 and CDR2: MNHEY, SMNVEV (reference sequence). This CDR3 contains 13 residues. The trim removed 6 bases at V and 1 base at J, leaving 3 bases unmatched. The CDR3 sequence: CASRGDSSYEQYF. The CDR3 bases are TGTGCCAGCAGAGGGGACAGTTCCTACGAGCAGTACTTC.

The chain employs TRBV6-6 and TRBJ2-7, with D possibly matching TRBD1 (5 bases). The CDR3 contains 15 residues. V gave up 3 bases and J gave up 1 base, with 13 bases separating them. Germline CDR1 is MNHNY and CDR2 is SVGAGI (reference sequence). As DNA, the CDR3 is TGTGCCAGCAGTTATCAGGCAGGGATGTCCTACGAGCAGTACTTC. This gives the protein CASSYQAGMSYEQYF.

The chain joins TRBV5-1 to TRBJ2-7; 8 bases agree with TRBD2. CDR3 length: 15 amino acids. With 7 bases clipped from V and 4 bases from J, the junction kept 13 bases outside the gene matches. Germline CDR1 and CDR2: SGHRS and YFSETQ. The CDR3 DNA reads TGCGCCAGCGCCCGGCAAGCGGGGGAATATTACGAGCAGTACTTC. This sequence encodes CASARQAGEYYEQYF. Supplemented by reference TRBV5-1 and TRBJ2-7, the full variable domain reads KAGVTQTPRYLIKTRGQQVTLSCSPISGHRSVSWYQQTPGQGLQFLFEYFSETQRNKGNFPGRFSGRQFSNSRSEMNVSTLELGDSALYLCASARQAGEYYEQYFGPGTRLTVT.

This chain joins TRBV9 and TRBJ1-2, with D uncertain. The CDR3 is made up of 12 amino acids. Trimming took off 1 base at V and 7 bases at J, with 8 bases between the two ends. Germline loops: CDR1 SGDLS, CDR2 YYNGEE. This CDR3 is CASSVSGVGYTF. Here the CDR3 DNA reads TGTGCCAGCAGCGTATCCGGGGTTGGCTACACCTTC.

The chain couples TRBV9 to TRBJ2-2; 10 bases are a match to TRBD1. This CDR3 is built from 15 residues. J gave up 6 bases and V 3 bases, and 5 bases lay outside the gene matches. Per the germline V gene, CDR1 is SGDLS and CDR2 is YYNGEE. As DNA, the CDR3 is TGTGCCAGCAGCGGGGGACAGGGGCTCTCCGGGGAGCTGTTTTTT. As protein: CASSGGQGLSGELFF.

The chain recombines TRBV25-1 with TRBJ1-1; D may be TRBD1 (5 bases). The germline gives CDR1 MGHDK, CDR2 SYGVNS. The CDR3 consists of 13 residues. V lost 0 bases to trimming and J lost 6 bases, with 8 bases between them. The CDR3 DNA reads TGTGCCAGCAGTGAATATGGGGGATCTGAAGCTTTCTTT. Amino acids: CASSEYGGSEAFF.

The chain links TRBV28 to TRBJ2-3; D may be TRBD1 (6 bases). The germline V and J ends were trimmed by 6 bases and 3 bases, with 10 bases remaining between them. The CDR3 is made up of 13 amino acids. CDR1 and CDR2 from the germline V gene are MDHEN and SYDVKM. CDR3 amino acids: CASRNRETDTQYF. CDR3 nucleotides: TGTGCCAGCAGGAACAGGGAAACAGATACGCAGTATTTT.

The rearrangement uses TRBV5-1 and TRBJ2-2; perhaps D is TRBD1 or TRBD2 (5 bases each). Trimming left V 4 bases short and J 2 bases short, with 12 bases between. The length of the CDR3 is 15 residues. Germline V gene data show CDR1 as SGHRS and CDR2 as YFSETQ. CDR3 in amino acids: CASSPRDGNTGELFF. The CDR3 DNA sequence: TGCGCCAGCAGCCCACGGGACGGAAACACCGGGGAGCTGTTTTTT. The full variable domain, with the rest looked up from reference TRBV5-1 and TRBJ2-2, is KAGVTQTPRYLIKTRGQQVTLSCSPISGHRSVSWYQQTPGQGLQFLFEYFSETQRNKGNFPGRFSGRQFSNSRSEMNVSTLELGDSALYLCASSPRDGNTGELFFGEGSRLTVL.

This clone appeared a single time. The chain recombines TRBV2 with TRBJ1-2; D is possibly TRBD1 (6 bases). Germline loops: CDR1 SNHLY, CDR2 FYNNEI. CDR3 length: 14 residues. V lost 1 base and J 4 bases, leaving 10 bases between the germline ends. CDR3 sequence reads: CASSEGQGSYGYTF. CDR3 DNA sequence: TGTGCCAGCAGTGAAGGGCAGGGGAGCTATGGCTACACCTTC.